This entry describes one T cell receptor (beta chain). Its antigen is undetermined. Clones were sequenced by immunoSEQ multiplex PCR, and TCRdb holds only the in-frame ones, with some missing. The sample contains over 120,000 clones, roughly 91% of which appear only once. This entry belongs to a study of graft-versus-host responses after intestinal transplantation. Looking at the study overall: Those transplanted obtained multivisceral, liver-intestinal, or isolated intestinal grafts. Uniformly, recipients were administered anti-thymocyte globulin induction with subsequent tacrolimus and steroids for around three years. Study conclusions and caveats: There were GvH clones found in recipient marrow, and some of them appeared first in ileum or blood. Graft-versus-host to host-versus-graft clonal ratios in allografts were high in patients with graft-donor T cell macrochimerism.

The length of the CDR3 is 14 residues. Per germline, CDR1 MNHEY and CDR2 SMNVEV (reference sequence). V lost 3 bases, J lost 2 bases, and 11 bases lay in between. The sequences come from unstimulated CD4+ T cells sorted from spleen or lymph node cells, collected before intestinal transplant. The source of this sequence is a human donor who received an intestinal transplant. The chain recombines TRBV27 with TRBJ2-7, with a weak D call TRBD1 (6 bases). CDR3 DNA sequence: TGTGCCAGCAGTTTCGCCGGGACAACCTACGAGCAGTACTTC. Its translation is CASSFAGTTYEQYF.